This T cell receptor beta chain was recorded in a study of shared clonotypes between healthy human individuals (dated by TCRdb to the early 2020s). A note on the overall study: The cohort included three men and a couple of women between 18 and 49 years of age. To estimate repertoire size and how much clonotypes are shared between individuals, the study performed deep sequencing of blood TCR repertoires from a handful of healthy adults. Per donor, leukapheresis produced somewhere between about 0.9 and 9 billion PBMCs. To increase sequencing depth and limit assay-specific biases, TCR repertoire library preparation and sequencing were carried out by different laboratories using diverse techniques. For each donor, CD4 naive and CD4 memory were each run on three plates, CD8 naive on two plates, and CD8 memory on one plate.

Using the deep immunoSEQ assay, multiplex PCR amplified TCR CDR3 regions from genomic DNA. Genomic DNA extracted from each cell subset was distributed evenly over all wells of several immunoSEQ 96-well plates, and each plate served as one replicate. Each replicate PCR for sorted subsets received roughly 0.2 ug genomic DNA, equal to roughly 33,000 T cell genomes. Purified libraries were quantified with a Qubit 3.0 fluorometer, sized on a Bioanalyzer 2100, and re-quantified with the KAPA Library Quantification kit. Every immunoSEQ 96-well plate was sequenced on a separate single-read 150-cycle Illumina NextSeq 550 flow cell. The original methods were these. Because only junctional sequences without quality scores were contained in the immunoSEQ output, filtering matching that applied to full-length reads could not be performed. To assign V/J genes and CDR3, sequences were annotated against IMGT germline references using PyIR, a Python wrapper for IgBLAST v1.9. Reads were filtered out if the reads had weak V/J assignments (E-value above 1e-6), no CDR3, stop codons, out-of-frame junctions, or ambiguous translated residues. V3J clonotypes were defined by identical inferred V gene, J gene, and CDR3 amino acid sequence. The percentage overlap between two repertoires was calculated by dividing the number of shared unique clonotypes by the size of the smaller repertoire. Richness of each repertoire was evaluated using RTK rarefaction, the Chao1 estimator, and Recon v2.1 estimates of unobserved clonotypes. Generation probabilities were computed with OLGA for all TCRbeta clonotypes obtained by the gDNA method from a handful of donors. In its TCRdb copy, this immuneACCESS table keeps in-frame sequences only and misses some clones. Where compared with another copy, unresolved V genes explain less than half of these, and the others have no known cause. V and J calls and clone size are as listed in that table; D and trimming were resolved from the DNA. This sample lists around 2.5 million clones; 80% to 95% were detected once. Around 0.4% of the sample belongs to the ten largest clones.

Donors were healthy HIV-negative adults with no recently reported acute infections or vaccinations. Only Caucasian adults living in Nashville, Tennessee, USA were represented among the donors. CD4+ T cells were enriched by magnetic negative selection; naive cells were then positively selected on CD45RA, and the negative fraction formed the memory subset. After blood collection by leukapheresis, PBMCs were isolated using Ficoll-Histopaque density gradient centrifugation and then cryopreserved in the vapor phase of liquid nitrogen. Analytical flow cytometry was used to check the purity and quantity of every magnetically sorted T cell population. From each sorted fraction, genomic DNA was isolated and quantified by UV absorbance on a Nanodrop 2000c. For this clone: Its antigen remains undetermined. No much larger clonotype is one base removed from it; base qualities were not supplied.

Broader findings and caveats from the paper: Sampling was restricted to blood, and TCR repertoires in tissue are likely to differ from TCR repertoires in blood. Pairwise subsampling led to the expectation that sequencing depth would affect the degree of clonotype sharing among donors. Naive subsets generally had larger estimated clonotype richness than memory subsets did. The genetic and exposure-history diversity represented was limited by the small number of donors. Rarefaction of sorted-subset datasets indicated incomplete sequencing despite the large sequencing depth. Compared with non-shared clonotypes, the clonotypes found in all four sorted-subset donors had higher generation probabilities. Roughly 5% of naive CD4, around 4% of naive CD8, about 2.1% of memory CD4, and around 0.42% of memory CD8 clonotypes were shared across several donors.

The TCR was taken from a man between 18 and 35 years old in good health. Some clones in this sample may be carry-over from other donors' samples. The material sequenced was naive CD4+ T cells from PBMCs. The sample's cell subset or site label, decoded: CD45RA+ positively selected.

The CDR3 region: CASSSRLAGGGDTQYF. The DNA sequence is TGTGCCAGCAGCTCCCGACTAGCGGGAGGCGGTGATACGCAGTATTTT. The rearrangement combines TRBV7-3 with TRBJ2-3; TRBD2 aligns with 13 central bases. From V the trimming removes 4 bases and from J it removes 6 bases, while the gene matches leave 7 bases of the junction unaccounted for. The germline V gene supplies CDR1 SGHTA and CDR2 FQGTGA. The CDR3 runs 16 residues from the cysteine to the phenylalanine. This entry keeps only the CDR3 DNA: 48 bases, framed from base 1.